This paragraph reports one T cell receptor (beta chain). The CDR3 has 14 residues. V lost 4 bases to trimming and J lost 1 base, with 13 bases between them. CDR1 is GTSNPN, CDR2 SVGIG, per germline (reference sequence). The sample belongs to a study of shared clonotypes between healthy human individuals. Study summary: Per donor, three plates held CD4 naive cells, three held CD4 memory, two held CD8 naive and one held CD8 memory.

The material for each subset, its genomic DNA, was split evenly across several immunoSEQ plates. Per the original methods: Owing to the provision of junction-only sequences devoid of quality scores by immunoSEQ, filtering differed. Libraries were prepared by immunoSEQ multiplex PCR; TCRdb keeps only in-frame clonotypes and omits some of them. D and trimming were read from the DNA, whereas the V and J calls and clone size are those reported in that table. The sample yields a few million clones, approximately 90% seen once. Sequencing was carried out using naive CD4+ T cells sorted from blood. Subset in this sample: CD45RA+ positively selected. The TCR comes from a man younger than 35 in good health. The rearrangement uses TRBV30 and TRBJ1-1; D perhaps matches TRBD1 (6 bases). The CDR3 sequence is CAWTVQGPNTEAFF. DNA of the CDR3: TGTGCCTGGACCGTTCAGGGGCCGAACACTGAAGCTTTCTTT.